The 8 T cell receptor beta chains in this list originate from one sample, sequenced in a study of shared clonotypes between healthy human individuals. The naive CD8 subset, CD45RO-negative cells positively selected for CCR7, excluded terminally differentiated effector memory CD45RA+ cells. Generated by immunoSEQ multiplex PCR, the TCRdb table keeps only in-frame clones and is missing some. Among some 580,000 clones listed, nearly 98% were seen once. Sequencing was done on a sample of naive CD8+ T cells sorted from blood. These receptors came from a man aged 30-40 years in good health.

The chain recombines TRBV18 with TRBJ1-1; D gene unclear. The CDR3 is 14 amino acids. The ends were cut back, 2 bases at V and 4 bases at J, with 11 bases in the middle. Germline V gene lookup returns CDR1 KGHSH and CDR2 LQKENI. The CDR3 is CASSPSGRRTEAFF. CDR3 coding DNA: TGTGCCAGCTCACCAAGCGGTCGTCGCACTGAAGCTTTCTTT.

J is TRBJ1-1 and V is TRBV6-5; D unresolved. This CDR3 comprises 13 residues. V was clipped by 4 bases and J by 5 bases, with 11 bases between them. Germline CDR1 MNHEY, CDR2 SVGAGI. This chain's CDR3 is CASSFGGRTEAFF. The DNA for the CDR3 is TGTGCCAGCAGTTTCGGCGGTAGAACTGAAGCTTTCTTT.

The chain is built from TRBV13 and TRBJ2-1; D not resolved. Germline values: CDR1 PRHDT, CDR2 FYEKMQ (reference sequence). V lost 3 bases, J lost 3 bases, and 9 bases lay in between. This CDR3 comprises 14 residues. CDR3 loop: CASSLGKSYNEQFF. The CDR3 DNA is TGTGCCAGCAGCTTGGGTAAAAGCTACAATGAGCAGTTCTTC.

The chain employs TRBV28 and TRBJ1-1; TRBD1 might be the D (5 bases). V was clipped by 3 bases and J by 2 bases, with 13 bases between them. The CDR3 covers 15 residues. Germline V lookup: CDR1 MDHEN, CDR2 SYDVKM. The CDR3 coding sequence is TGTGCCAGCAGTTTGATGGGAGGGACTAACACTGAAGCTTTCTTT. It codes for CASSLMGGTNTEAFF.

This chain connects TRBV15 to TRBJ2-3; D uncertain. The CDR3 spans 12 residues. The ends were cut back, 4 bases at V and 7 bases at J, with 9 bases in the middle. Per the germline V gene, CDR1 is LNHNV and CDR2 is YYDKDF (reference sequence). CDR3 residues: CATSIPGHTQYF. CDR3 DNA sequence: TGTGCCACCAGCATCCCGGGTCATACGCAGTATTTT. The full variable domain, rest sourced from reference TRBV15 and TRBJ2-3, is DAMVIQNPRYQVTQFGKPVTLSCSQTLNHNVMYWYQQKSSQAPKLLFHYYDKDFNNEADTPDNFQSRRPNTSFCFLDIRSPGLGDTAMYLCATSIPGHTQYFGPGTRLTVL.

This clone appeared once. The rearrangement uses TRBV15 and TRBJ1-5; D might be TRBD1 (5 bases). The CDR3 runs to 18 residues. Trimming left V 0 bases short and J 3 bases short, with 18 bases between. Looked up from germline, CDR1 is LNHNV and CDR2 is YYDKDF (reference sequence). Here the CDR3 reads CATSRDRSQGGDNQPQHF. The DNA of the CDR3 is TGTGCCACCAGCAGAGATCGATCCCAGGGAGGGGACAATCAGCCCCAGCATTTT.

The chain employs TRBV27 and TRBJ2-3; D is uncertain. V was trimmed by 4 bases and J by 6 bases, leaving 8 bases between them. The length of the CDR3 is 12 residues. In germline, CDR1 is MNHEY, CDR2 SMNVEV (reference sequence). The CDR3 spells CASSSYRDTQYF. CDR3 sequence (DNA): TGTGCCAGCAGTTCCTATAGGGATACGCAGTATTTT.

The chain joins TRBV7-9 to TRBJ2-1; 8 positions match TRBD2. The germline V gene encodes CDR1 SEHNR and CDR2 FQNEAQ (reference sequence). The CDR3 loop spans 15 amino acids. The junction had 12 bases not matched to a gene; V was cut back by 6 bases and J by 8 bases. CDR3 sequence: CASRKSGSFGDEQFF. The CDR3 nucleotides are TGTGCCAGCAGAAAAAGCGGGAGCTTTGGGGATGAGCAGTTCTTC. Variable domain in full (rest from reference TRBV7-9 and TRBJ2-1): DTGVSQNPRHKITKRGQNVTFRCDPISEHNRLYWYRQTLGQGPEFLTYFQNEAQLEKSRLLSDRFSAERPKGSFSTLEIQRTEQGDSAMYLCASRKSGSFGDEQFFGPGTRLTVL.